Here is one TCR beta chain with its context. The data were obtained in a study of T cell changes during pregnancy in multiple sclerosis. Only in-frame clones appear in the TCRdb table, and some are missing; sequencing was by immunoSEQ multiplex PCR. This table has some 62,000 clones, about 90% appearing once. Germline assignment: CDR1 MDHEN and CDR2 SYDVKM. V lost 11 bases, J lost 5 bases, and 11 bases stayed unmatched. The CDR3 totals 14 residues. The genes are TRBV28 and TRBJ2-1; 8 positions match TRBD2. The receptor was derived from a female donor in good health, enrolled as a control in a pregnancy study. The source material was peripheral blood, sampled in the second trimester of pregnancy. The CDR3 spells CAGSASGRHNEQFF. The CDR3 DNA reads TGTGCCGGCTCCGCTAGCGGGCGGCACAATGAGCAGTTCTTC.